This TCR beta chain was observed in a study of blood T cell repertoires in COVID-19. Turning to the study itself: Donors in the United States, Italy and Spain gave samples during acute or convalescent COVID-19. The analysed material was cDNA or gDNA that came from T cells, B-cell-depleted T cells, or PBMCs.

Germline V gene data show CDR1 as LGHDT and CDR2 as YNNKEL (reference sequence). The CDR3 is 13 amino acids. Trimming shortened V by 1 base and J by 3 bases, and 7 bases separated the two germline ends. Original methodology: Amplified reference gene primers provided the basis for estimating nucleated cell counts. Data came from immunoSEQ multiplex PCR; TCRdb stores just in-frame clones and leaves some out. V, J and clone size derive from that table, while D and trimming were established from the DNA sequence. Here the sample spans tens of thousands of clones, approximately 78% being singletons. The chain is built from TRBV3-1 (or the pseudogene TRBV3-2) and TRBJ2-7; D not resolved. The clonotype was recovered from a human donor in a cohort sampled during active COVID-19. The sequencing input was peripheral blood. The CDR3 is CASSQAQFYEQYF. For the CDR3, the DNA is TGTGCCAGCAGCCAAGCCCAGTTCTACGAGCAGTACTTC.